Listed below are T cell receptor beta chains from one sample, sequenced in a study of blood T cell repertoires in COVID-19. Only in-frame clones appear in the TCRdb table, and some are missing; sequencing was by immunoSEQ multiplex PCR. The table shows over 100,000 clones, with roughly 92% occurring only once. Sequenced: peripheral blood. These receptors all come from a woman between 45 and 65 years old with COVID-19, enrolled during active disease. Both conserved end residues are part of each CDR3. The D gene is left open where the match is weak. Not every row has a clone size; where given, it reads once, few, many or a size class.

length: 19; D: TRBD1; size: NA; J: TRBJ2-3; V: TRBV14; DNA: TGTGCCAGCAGCCACCGCGGGACAGGGAAAGGACTGGGCACAGATACGCAGTATTTT; CDR3: CASSHRGTGKGLGTDTQYF
length: 15; D: TRBD1; size: NA; J: TRBJ1-1; V: TRBV6-5; DNA: TGTGCCAGCAGTTCCCTCGGACAGGGTCGGACTGAAGCTTTCTTT; CDR3: CASSSLGQGRTEAFF
length: 14; D: TRBD1; size: NA; J: TRBJ2-7; V: TRBV18; DNA: TGTGCCAGCTCACCAAGACAGGGAGCTTACGAGCAGTACTTC; CDR3: CASSPRQGAYEQYF
length: 16; D: TRBD2; size: NA; J: TRBJ2-7; V: TRBV4-1; DNA: TGCGCCAGCAGCCAAGACCGCGGGGGGATTACCTACGAGCAGTACTTC; CDR3: CASSQDRGGITYEQYF
length: 16; D: TRBD2; size: NA; J: TRBJ2-7; V: TRBV6-5; DNA: TGTGCCAGCAGTTACTCCGAAGGACTAGCGGGGGGCGCGCAGTACTTC; CDR3: CASSYSEGLAGGAQYF
length: 14; D: TRBD1; size: NA; J: TRBJ1-5; V: TRBV5-1; DNA: TGCGCCAGCAGCCTAGGGGGCCAAAATCAGCCCCAGCATTTT; CDR3: CASSLGGQNQPQHF
length: 15; D: TRBD1; size: NA; J: TRBJ2-5; V: TRBV29-1; DNA: TGCAGCGTTGGATGGGGACAGGGAGGAGGGGAGACCCAGTACTTC; CDR3: CSVGWGQGGGETQYF
length: 12; D: NA; size: once; J: TRBJ1-1; V: TRBV6-6; DNA: TGTGCCACCAAGACGGGGGGGACTGAAGCTTTCTTT; CDR3: CATKTGGTEAFF
length: 13; D: NA; size: NA; J: TRBJ1-1; V: TRBV5-1; DNA: TGCGCCAGCAGCTTGTTAGTCACGACAGAAGCTTTCTTT; CDR3: CASSLLVTTEAFF
length: 14; D: TRBD1; size: NA; J: TRBJ1-4; V: TRBV27; DNA: TGTGCCAGCGGAGTTCCGGGACAGGGGGAAAAACTGTTTTTT; CDR3: CASGVPGQGEKLFF
length: 14; D: NA; size: NA; J: TRBJ1-2; V: TRBV19; DNA: TGTGCCAGTAGTATGGTTCCAGGGGTTAGTGGCTACACCTTC; CDR3: CASSMVPGVSGYTF
length: 14; D: TRBD1; size: NA; J: TRBJ2-1; V: TRBV4-2; DNA: TGTGCCAGCAGCCGGACAGGGGACCACAATGAGCAGTTCTTC; CDR3: CASSRTGDHNEQFF
length: 12; D: NA; size: NA; J: TRBJ1-1; V: TRBV27; DNA: TGTGCCAGCAGTTTCGGGAACACTGAAGCTTTCTTT; CDR3: CASSFGNTEAFF
length: 18; D: NA; size: NA; J: TRBJ1-5; V: TRBV19; DNA: TGTGCCAGTAGTATAGACGGGACTCCAGTCTATAGCAATCAGCCCCAGCATTTT; CDR3: CASSIDGTPVYSNQPQHF
length: 13; D: NA; size: few; J: TRBJ2-7; V: TRBV2; DNA: TGTGCCAGCAAACGGGTGTTCTCCTACGAGCAGTACTTC; CDR3: CASKRVFSYEQYF
length: 16; D: TRBD1; size: NA; J: TRBJ1-6; V: TRBV5-1; DNA: TGCGCCAGCAGCTTGGTGGGACAGGGGGGAAATTCACCCCTCCACTTT; CDR3: CASSLVGQGGNSPLHF
length: 13; D: NA; size: NA; J: TRBJ2-1; V: TRBV19; DNA: TGTGCCAGTAGTATAGCGGGGTTCAATGAGCAGTTCTTC; CDR3: CASSIAGFNEQFF
length: 13; D: NA; size: NA; J: TRBJ1-6; V: TRBV3-1/TRBV3-2; DNA: TGTGCCAGCAGCCAAGCGGGGAGTTCACCCCTCCACTTT; CDR3: CASSQAGSSPLHF
length: 12; D: NA; size: NA; J: TRBJ1-2; V: TRBV19; DNA: TGTGCCAGTAGTATCTCAGGTTTCGGCTACACCTTC; CDR3: CASSISGFGYTF
length: 17; D: NA; size: NA; J: TRBJ2-1; V: TRBV3-1/TRBV3-2; DNA: TGTGCCAGCAGCTCACGCCTCGGAGGTTCCCTCTACAATGAGCAGTTCTTC; CDR3: CASSSRLGGSLYNEQFF
length: 14; D: TRBD2; size: NA; J: TRBJ2-3; V: TRBV9; DNA: TGTGCCAGCAGCGTAGCTTTGCTAGCGGGGGCAGTGTATTTT; CDR3: CASSVALLAGAVYF
length: 15; D: NA; size: NA; J: TRBJ1-6; V: TRBV5-1; DNA: TGCGCCAGCAGGGTTAGGATGGACTTATGGTCACCCCTCCACTTT; CDR3: CASRVRMDLWSPLHF
length: 12; D: NA; size: NA; J: TRBJ1-2; V: TRBV7-2; DNA: TGTGCCAGCAGTTCAGACCCGGGTGGCTACACCTTC; CDR3: CASSSDPGGYTF
length: 12; D: NA; size: NA; J: TRBJ1-1; V: TRBV30; DNA: TGTGCCTGGAGTCGTGGGGCGTCTTTCGCTTTCTTT; CDR3: CAWSRGASFAFF
length: 18; D: NA; size: NA; J: TRBJ2-6; V: TRBV5-5; DNA: TGTGCCAGCAGCAAACGCATCAGGGAACTCTCTGGGGCCAACGTCCTGACTTTC; CDR3: CASSKRIRELSGANVLTF
length: 15; D: TRBD1; size: once; J: TRBJ2-5; V: TRBV11-3; DNA: TGTGCCAGCAGCGGAGGACAGGGCCCGGGAGAGACCCAGTACTTC; CDR3: CASSGGQGPGETQYF
length: 15; D: NA; size: once; J: TRBJ2-1; V: TRBV5-1; DNA: TGCGCCAGCAGCTTATTATTGGGGGCCGGCAATGAGCAGTTCTTC; CDR3: CASSLLLGAGNEQFF